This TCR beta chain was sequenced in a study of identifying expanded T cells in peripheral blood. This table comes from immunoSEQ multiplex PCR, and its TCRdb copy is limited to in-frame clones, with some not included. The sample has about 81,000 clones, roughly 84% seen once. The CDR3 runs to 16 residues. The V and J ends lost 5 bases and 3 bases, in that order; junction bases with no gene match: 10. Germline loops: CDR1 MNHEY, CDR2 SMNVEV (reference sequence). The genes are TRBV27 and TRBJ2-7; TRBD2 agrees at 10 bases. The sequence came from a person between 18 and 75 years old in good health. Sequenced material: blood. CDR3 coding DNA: TGTGCCAGCAGTCGCCGCCTACTAGCGGGATTCTACGAGCAGTACTTC. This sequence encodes CASSRRLLAGFYEQYF.